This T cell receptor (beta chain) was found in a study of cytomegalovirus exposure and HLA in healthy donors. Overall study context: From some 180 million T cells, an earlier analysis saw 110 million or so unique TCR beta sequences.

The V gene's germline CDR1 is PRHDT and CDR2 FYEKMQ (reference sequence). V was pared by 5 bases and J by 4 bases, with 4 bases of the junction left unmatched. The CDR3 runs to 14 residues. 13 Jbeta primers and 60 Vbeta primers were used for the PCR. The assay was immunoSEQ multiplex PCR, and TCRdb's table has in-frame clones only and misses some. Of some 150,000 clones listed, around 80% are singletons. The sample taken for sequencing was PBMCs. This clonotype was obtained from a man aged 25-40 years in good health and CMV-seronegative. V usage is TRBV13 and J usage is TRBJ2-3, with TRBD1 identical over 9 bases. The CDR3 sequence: CASSPGDRADTQYF. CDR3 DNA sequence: TGTGCCAGCAGCCCGGGGGACAGGGCAGATACGCAGTATTTT. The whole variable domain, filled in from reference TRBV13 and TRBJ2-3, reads AAGVIQSPRHLIKEKRETATLKCYPIPRHDTVYWYQQGPGQDPQFLISFYEKMQSDKGSIPDRFSAQQFSDYHSELNMSSLELGDSALYFCASSPGDRADTQYFGPGTRLTVL.